This entry lists 27 T cell receptor beta chains sequenced from one sample in a study of T cells in Graves' hyperthyroidism and ophthalmopathy. RNA transcripts provided the source from which TCR beta CDR3 regions were amplified. The TCR CDR3 first-round RT-PCR relied on the HTBI primer set. One entry per CDR3 protein results from TCRdb running MiXCR on the multiplex PCR reads. The data show about 520,000 distinct CDR3 sequences, 24% seen once. The sample comprised blood. These receptors originate from a woman under 40 with Graves' ophthalmopathy.

This clonotype turned up a few times. The chain links TRBV28 to TRBJ2-5; 13 nucleotides line up with TRBD2. This CDR3 is 17 amino acids long. The germline gives CDR1 MDHEN, CDR2 SYDVKM. V lost 5 bases and J lost 5; bases outside the gene matches: 11. CDR3 nucleotides: TGTGCCAGCAGTCTCCCAGGACTAGCGGGAGTTCTGGAGACCCAGTACTTC. This translates into CASSLPGLAGVLETQYF.

This clonotype came up many times. The V gene is TRBV6-1, the J gene TRBJ1-1, with D maybe TRBD1 (5 bases). V was shortened by 4 bases and J by 5 bases, with 11 bases between the two germline ends. The CDR3 runs to 13 residues. Germline CDR1 and CDR2: MNHNS and SASEGT. The CDR3 spells CASSVGAATEAFF. Here the CDR3 DNA reads TGTGCCAGCAGTGTTGGGGCGGCGACTGAAGCTTTCTTT.

The chain employs TRBV6-1 and TRBJ1-6; D ambiguous. The CDR3 has 13 amino acids. V gave up 0 bases and J gave up 9 bases, with 6 bases separating them. Per germline, CDR1 MNHNS and CDR2 SASEGT. The DNA of the CDR3 is TGTGCCAGCAGTGAAGCGCGGGGTTCACCCCTCCACTTT. It is translated as CASSEARGSPLHF.

This clonotype was seen repeatedly, ten times or more. CDR3 residues: CASRIGPSGNTGELFF. The CDR3, as DNA: TGTGCCAGCAGGATTGGGCCTAGCGGGAACACCGGGGAGCTGTTTTTT. The chain joins TRBV5-4 to TRBJ2-2, with TRBD2 matching 7 bases. The V gene's germline CDR1 is SGHNT and CDR2 YYREEE (reference sequence). CDR3 length: 16 amino acids. V lost 5 bases, J lost 1 base, and 8 bases stayed unmatched.

This clonotype was recorded many times. This may arise from a read error, as a much more abundant clone is one base away. The CDR3 nucleotides are TGTGCCAGCAGTTTGAGGGCCGGTGAAGCTTTCTTT. It yields the protein CASSLRAGEAFF. J is TRBJ1-1 and V is TRBV12-3 or TRBV12-4; D is undetermined. The CDR3 runs 12 residues. The V end lost 3 bases, the J end lost 7 bases, and 9 bases lay between the germline ends.

A few counts support this clonotype. The rearrangement joins TRBV9 to TRBJ2-2; the match to TRBD2 covers 11 bases. Germline V gene lookup returns CDR1 SGDLS and CDR2 YYNGEE. The ends lost 4 bases at V and 1 base at J; junction bases unmatched: 9. The CDR3 is made up of 18 amino acids. The DNA for the CDR3 is TGTGCCAGCAGCCCGAACCTAGCGGGGGGCTTGAACACCGGGGAGCTGTTTTTT. It yields the protein CASSPNLAGGLNTGELFF.

In DNA, the CDR3 is TGTGCCAGCTTCCCGGGACAGAACACCGGGGAGCTGTTTTTT. Translating gives CASFPGQNTGELFF. The chain links TRBV18 to TRBJ2-2; possibly TRBD1 for D (6 bases). Germline CDR1 KGHSH, CDR2 LQKENI. The CDR3 has 14 residues. The V gene lost 7 bases and the J gene lost 1 base, with 10 bases spanning the gap.

The table lists this clonotype with many counts. The rearrangement uses TRBV2 and TRBJ2-7; 9 bases are a match to TRBD1. This CDR3 spans 11 amino acids. After removal of 11 bases from V and 7 bases from J, the junction contained 6 bases not matched to a gene. Looked up from germline, CDR1 is SNHLY and CDR2 is FYNNEI. The CDR3 is CAVDRGVEQYF. DNA for the CDR3: TGTGCCGTTGACAGGGGGGTTGAGCAGTACTTC.

This clonotype was detected only a few times. This chain joins TRBV2 and TRBJ2-2; 14 nucleotides line up with TRBD2. From germline, CDR1 is SNHLY and CDR2 FYNNEI. The V and J ends lost 6 bases and 5 bases, in that order; junction bases with no gene match: 5. The CDR3 is 16 residues long. CDR3 DNA: TGTGCCAGCAGCTACCGACTAGCGGGGGGGACCGGGGAGCTGTTTTTT. Translation gives CASSYRLAGGTGELFF. Together with reference TRBV2 and TRBJ2-2, the CDR3 gives the full variable domain: EPEVTQTPSHQVTQMGQEVILRCVPISNHLYFYWYRQILGQKVEFLVSFYNNEISEKSEIFDDQFSVERPDGSNFTLKIRSTKLEDSAMYFCASSYRLAGGTGELFFGEGSRLTVL.

The sample holds many counts of this clonotype. The chain is built from TRBV12-3 or TRBV12-4 and TRBJ2-7; 10 bases are a match to TRBD2. V lost 8 bases, J lost 3 bases, and 7 bases stayed unmatched. This CDR3 is 14 amino acids long. CDR3 amino acids: CASEPSGGLYEQYF. CDR3 nucleotide sequence: TGTGCCAGCGAGCCTAGCGGGGGACTCTACGAGCAGTACTTC.

Regarding this clonotype: At one end the junction does not follow the germline gene, possibly because of a read error. This chain connects TRBV20-1 to TRBJ2-5, with D perhaps TRBD1 or TRBD2 (6 bases each). Germline V lookup: CDR1 DFQATT, CDR2 SNEGSKA (reference sequence). This CDR3 has 14 amino acids. The CDR3 reads CSARVTGSREIQYF. Here the CDR3 DNA reads TGCAGTGCTAGAGTCACAGGGAGTCGGGAGATCCAGTACTTC.

This clonotype was detected a few times. This chain connects TRBV2 to TRBJ2-3; D may correspond to TRBD1 or TRBD2 (6 bases each). V was clipped by 5 bases and J by 3 bases, with 12 bases between them. Germline loops: CDR1 SNHLY, CDR2 FYNNEI. This CDR3 is 14 amino acids long. As DNA, the CDR3 is TGTGCCAGCAGTTACAGGGAGGAGACAGATACGCAGTATTTT. It translates to CASSYREETDTQYF. The full variable domain, rest sourced from reference TRBV2 and TRBJ2-3, is EPEVTQTPSHQVTQMGQEVILRCVPISNHLYFYWYRQILGQKVEFLVSFYNNEISEKSEIFDDQFSVERPDGSNFTLKIRSTKLEDSAMYFCASSYREETDTQYFGPGTRLTVL.

The chain has TRBV6-1 and TRBJ2-5; D is unclear. V was trimmed by 5 bases and J by 3 bases, leaving 7 bases between them. The CDR3 spans 12 residues. Germline V gives CDR1 MNHNS, CDR2 SASEGT. The CDR3 spells CASSRAKETQYF. The CDR3 DNA follows: TGTGCCAGCAGTCGAGCCAAAGAGACCCAGTACTTC.

This clonotype was found a few times. The chain combines TRBV11-2 with TRBJ2-7; 7 bases are a match to TRBD1. V lost 1 base and J lost 5; bases outside the gene matches: 11. CDR1 is SGHAT, CDR2 FQNNGV, per germline. The CDR3 length is 16 residues. The CDR3 spells CASSLGGDRVGNEQYF. CDR3 bases: TGTGCCAGCAGCTTAGGTGGTGACAGGGTCGGGAACGAGCAGTACTTC.

This sequence joins TRBV6-5 and TRBJ2-2, with 12 bases matching TRBD1. The V and J ends lost 2 bases and 5 bases, in that order; junction bases with no gene match: 6. Germline lookup yields CDR1 MNHEY and CDR2 SVGAGI. The CDR3 totals 17 residues. CDR3 residues: CASSYTGTGGWTGELFF. The CDR3 DNA reads as TGTGCCAGCAGTTACACGGGGACAGGGGGCTGGACCGGGGAGCTGTTTTTT.

This clonotype was recorded a few times. The V call is TRBV7-9, the J call TRBJ2-1; 8 bases map to TRBD1. Germline V gene sequence: CDR1 SEHNR, CDR2 FQNEAQ (reference sequence). The CDR3 length is 15 residues. The V gene end was trimmed by 1 base and the J gene end by 5 bases; junction bases not matched to a gene: 4. In DNA form, the CDR3 reads TGTGCCAGCAGCTTAGAGGGACAGGTGAACAATGAGCAGTTCTTC. Its translation is CASSLEGQVNNEQFF.

This clonotype was detected many times. The chain recombines TRBV6-5 with TRBJ1-1, with D unclear. Germline CDR1 reads MNHEY; CDR2 reads SVGAGI. Trimming left V 6 bases short and J 1 base short, with 12 bases between. This CDR3 region has 14 residues. CDR3: CASRFTSENTEAFF. CDR3 nucleotide sequence: TGTGCCAGCAGATTTACCTCGGAGAACACTGAAGCTTTCTTT.

This clonotype was seen a handful of times. The chain recombines TRBV20-1 with TRBJ2-7; D ambiguous. Germline lookup yields CDR1 DFQATT and CDR2 SNEGSKA (reference sequence). The CDR3 runs to 14 residues. V lost 2 bases to trimming and J lost 2 bases, with 13 bases between them. The DNA for the CDR3 is TGCAGTGCTAGAAAGGATCGGAACCCCTACGAGCAGTACTTC. As protein: CSARKDRNPYEQYF.

This clonotype was observed many times. V usage is TRBV6-1 and J usage is TRBJ1-2, with D possibly being TRBD1 (5 bases). The germline CDR1 and CDR2 sequences are MNHNS and SASEGT. With 7 bases removed from V and 4 bases from J, the gap between germline ends came to 16 bases. CDR3 length equals 14 residues. CDR3 DNA: TGTGCCAGCACTAGGGACGGCGGCTTCTATGGCTACACCTTC. This sequence encodes CASTRDGGFYGYTF.

This clonotype was seen more than once but under ten times. V and J are TRBV11-1 and TRBJ2-2, with 9 nucleotides matching TRBD1. CDR1 and CDR2 (germline): SGHAT, FQDESV (reference sequence). CDR3 length: 17 amino acids. V shed 5 bases and J 3 bases; nucleotides not matched to a gene: 10. This CDR3 reads CASSPRTGEFDTGELFF. In DNA form, the CDR3 reads TGTGCCAGCAGCCCACGGACAGGGGAATTTGACACCGGGGAGCTGTTTTTT.

Worth noting for this clonotype: A read error may be the cause here, since a much bigger clone is one base away. The rearrangement joins TRBV5-1 to TRBJ2-7; no firm D call. Germline V lookup: CDR1 SGHRS, CDR2 YFSETQ. The CDR3 has 13 amino acids. The CDR3 is CVSSDGRSYEQYF. The CDR3 DNA reads as TGCGTCAGCAGCGACGGACGCTCCTACGAGCAGTACTTC.

This sequence joins TRBV6-1 and TRBJ2-7; 7 bases are a match to TRBD1. This CDR3 comprises 16 residues. Germline trimming cut 7 bases from V and 3 bases from J; bases unmatched to any gene: 15. The germline V gene has CDR1 MNHNS and CDR2 SASEGT. The CDR3 loop is CASMNRRQGWYYEQYF. The DNA of the CDR3 is TGTGCCAGCATGAACCGTCGACAGGGCTGGTACTACGAGCAGTACTTC.

V and J are TRBV10-1 and TRBJ2-5, with TRBD1 as a possible D gene (5 bases). Trimming shortened V by 2 bases and J by 5 bases, and 9 bases separated the two germline ends. CDR1 and CDR2 (germline): WNHNN, SYGVQD (reference sequence). This CDR3 has 13 residues. This chain's CDR3 is CASSEQGHETQYF. The CDR3 nucleotides read TGCGCCAGCAGTGAGCAGGGTCACGAGACCCAGTACTTC.

This clonotype occurred many times. The chain has TRBV20-1 and TRBJ1-1; D might be TRBD1 (5 bases). There are 13 residues in the CDR3. The germline V gene has CDR1 DFQATT and CDR2 SNEGSKA (reference sequence). V was clipped by 1 base and J by 1 base, with 7 bases between them. DNA for the CDR3: TGCAGTGCTAGAGGGGGCTCGAACACTGAAGCTTTCTTT. Translating it yields CSARGGSNTEAFF.

The chain employs TRBV6-5 and TRBJ1-2; the D gene is possibly TRBD1 (5 bases). Trimming removed 3 bases at V and 1 base at J, with 12 bases between. The CDR3 extends over 15 amino acids. CDR1 and CDR2 (germline): MNHEY, SVGAGI. In nucleotides, the CDR3 is TGTGCCAGCAGTTATAGGCGGGGCTTTAACTATGGCTACACCTTC. This codes for CASSYRRGFNYGYTF.

In this sample, this clonotype turned up a few times. J is TRBJ1-3 and V is TRBV2, with TRBD1 as a possible D gene (5 bases). Germline V gene data show CDR1 as SNHLY and CDR2 as FYNNEI. Trimming took 6 bases from V and 2 from J, leaving 11 bases between them. The CDR3 consists of 14 residues. The CDR3 DNA is TGTGCCAGCAGGGGGCTGGGGCCTGGAAACACCATATATTTT. Protein: CASRGLGPGNTIYF.

This clonotype was observed a few times. The gene calls are TRBV11-2 and TRBJ2-7, with 9 positions matching TRBD2. V shed 1 base and J 6 bases; nucleotides not matched to a gene: 7. Germline CDR1 and CDR2: SGHAT and FQNNGV. CDR3 length equals 15 residues. The CDR3 loop is CASSLGLAGRSEQYF. In DNA, the CDR3 is TGTGCCAGCAGCTTAGGTCTAGCGGGGAGGTCCGAGCAGTACTTC.